The table lists the clone carrying this T cell receptor beta chain with a count of one. The antigen is not known. Germline-derived CDR1 and CDR2 are SGHDT and YYEEEE. This CDR3 contains 14 residues. V lost 4 bases and J lost 0, with 11 bases in between. The sample originates from a study of cytomegalovirus exposure and HLA in healthy donors. Study observations and caveats: Researchers reported that a few CMV-associated chains were confirmed in vitro as CMV antigen-specific.

A multiplex PCR was run with 60 Vbeta primers and 13 Jbeta primers. Assay used: immunoSEQ multiplex PCR; TCRdb lists only in-frame clones, some missing. Among about 200,000 clones listed, around 82% were seen once. Material for sequencing was PBMCs. The TCR originated in a woman aged 25 to 45 in good health and CMV-seronegative. The V and J genes are TRBV5-6 and TRBJ2-7; a possible D gene is TRBD2 (6 bases). The CDR3: CASSQDYNSYEQYF. The CDR3 region has the DNA TGTGCCAGCAGCCAGGACTACAACTCCTACGAGCAGTACTTC.